This TCR beta chain was recorded in a study of T cells in Graves' hyperthyroidism and ophthalmopathy. Across the whole study: Any treatment followed the collection of peripheral blood at initial diagnosis.

RNA transcripts yielded amplified TCR beta CDR3 regions. The HTBI primer set was used in a first-round RT-PCR of the TCR CDR3. TCRdb re-called the multiplex PCR reads with MiXCR, one entry per CDR3 protein. The sample has 250,000 to 300,000 distinct CDR3 sequences, approximately 18% seen once. The ends lost 5 bases at V and 2 bases at J; junction bases unmatched: 6. The CDR3 contains 15 residues. Germline loops: CDR1 MNHNS, CDR2 SASEGT. The sequence was obtained from a man over 45 with Graves' ophthalmopathy. The chain is built from TRBV6-1 and TRBJ2-5; the match to TRBD1 covers 9 bases. The sample was blood. CDR3 residues: CASSLHRGLQETQYF. CDR3 DNA: TGTGCCAGCAGTCTCCACAGGGGGCTACAAGAGACCCAGTACTTC.